This T cell receptor beta chain comes out of a study of blood T cell repertoires in COVID-19. About the research overall: Samples of COVID-19 (acute and convalescent) were obtained from the United States, Italy and Spain. T cells, B-cell-depleted T cells, or PBMCs provided the cDNA or gDNA that served as material.

This CDR3 region has 18 residues. Original methodology: Estimation of nucleated cell counts was performed using reference gene primer amplification. Only in-frame clones appear in the TCRdb table, and some are missing; sequencing was by immunoSEQ multiplex PCR. V and J calls and clone size are copied from that table; D and trimming were computed from the DNA. The sample records roughly 100,000 clones, 70% to 80% being singletons. The genes are TRBV21-1 and TRBJ2-1; the table's D call, TRBD2, was not checked against the DNA. TRBV21-1 constitutes a pseudogene. The sequence was obtained from a woman older than 75 with active or convalescent COVID-19. The sample taken for sequencing was peripheral blood. CDR3 DNA: TGTGCCAGCAGCAAATGGGGGGCGGGACTAGCGGGATATGGAGAGCAGTTCTTC. The encoded protein is CASSKWGAGLAGYGEQFF.